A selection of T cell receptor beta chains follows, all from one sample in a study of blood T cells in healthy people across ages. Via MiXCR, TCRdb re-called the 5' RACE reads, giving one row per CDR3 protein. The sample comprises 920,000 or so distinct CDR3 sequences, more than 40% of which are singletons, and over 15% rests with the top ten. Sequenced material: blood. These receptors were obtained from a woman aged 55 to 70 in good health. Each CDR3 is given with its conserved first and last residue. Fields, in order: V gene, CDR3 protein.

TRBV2,CASSPERDSINEQFF
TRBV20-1,CSARAGTREQYF
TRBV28,CASSLGDRGNSPLHF
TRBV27,CASKAAGSYEQYF
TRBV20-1,CSASGAGGPYEQYF
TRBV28,CASTEIAYNEQFF
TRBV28,CASRRKEGSAEKLFF
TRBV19,CASSISRGLETQYF
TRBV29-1,CSAIAAGGRWDEQFF
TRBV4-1,CASSQDAGGQYGYTF
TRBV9,CASNELGQDQETQYF
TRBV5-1,CASSLSQREDYYEQYF
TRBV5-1,CASSQRLAGEGEQYF
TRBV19,CATEGGKGYTF
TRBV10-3,CAITQEGASLKRYF
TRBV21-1,CARGSDSDNNEQFF
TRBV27,CASSSDLAGRQETQYF
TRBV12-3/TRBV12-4,CASSPGLAASSYEQYF
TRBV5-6,CASNLGGTSGNTIYF
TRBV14,CASSQVGTGSYEQYF
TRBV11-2,CASSPVWSGAKNIQYF
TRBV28,CASSFSRQSGYGQYF
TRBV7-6,CASSPRAGQGTSYEQYF
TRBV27,CASSLVPGTSGSGNEQFF
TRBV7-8,CASSLAGGRGNFYGYTF
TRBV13,CASSLRTGQAYGYTF
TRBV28,CASSPSRGMGTDTQYF
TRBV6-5,CASSYSGRDNEQFF
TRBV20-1,CSAVESHNEQFF
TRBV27,CASSPPGNEAFF
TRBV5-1,CASSLGGTVSYEQYF
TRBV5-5,CASSLGWGGSSGANVLTF
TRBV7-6,CASSLNSGPQETQYF
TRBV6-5,CASSSPGLAGGGAYNEQFF
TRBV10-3,CAINGQAETSTDTQYF
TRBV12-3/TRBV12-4,CASSTGTVAYEQYF
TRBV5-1,CASSWNPGQGGTEAFF
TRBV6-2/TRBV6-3,CASINMNTGELFF
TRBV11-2,CASSLSTGAIYGYTF
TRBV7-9,CASSVVGDWVQFF
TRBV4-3,CASSQMPNEQFF
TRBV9,CASSGSLAGGQETDTQYF